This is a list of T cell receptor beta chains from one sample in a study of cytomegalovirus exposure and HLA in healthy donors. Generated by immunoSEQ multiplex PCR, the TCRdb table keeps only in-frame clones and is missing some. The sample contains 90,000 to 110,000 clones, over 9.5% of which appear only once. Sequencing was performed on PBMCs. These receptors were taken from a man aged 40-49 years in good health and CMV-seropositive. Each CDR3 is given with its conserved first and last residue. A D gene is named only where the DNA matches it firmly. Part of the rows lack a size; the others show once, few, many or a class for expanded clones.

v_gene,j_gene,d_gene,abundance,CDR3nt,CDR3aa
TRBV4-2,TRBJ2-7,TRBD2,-,TGTGCCAGCAGCCAAGATCGGGGGGGGACCTACGAGCAGTACTTC,CASSQDRGGTYEQYF
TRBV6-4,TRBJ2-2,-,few,TGTGCCAGCAGTGACAGACAGCACACCGGGGAGCTGTTTTTT,CASSDRQHTGELFF
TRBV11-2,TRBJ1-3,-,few,TGTGCCAGCAGTTTAACAGGGACTGGAAACACCATATATTTT,CASSLTGTGNTIYF
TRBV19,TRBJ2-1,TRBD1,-,TGTGCCAGTAGTGGGGACAGCTACAATGAGCAGTTCTTC,CASSGDSYNEQFF
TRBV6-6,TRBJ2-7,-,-,TGTGCCAGCAAGACGGACACCTACGAGCAGTACTTC,CASKTDTYEQYF
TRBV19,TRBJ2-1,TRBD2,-,TGTGCCAGTACTCCCCTGGGGGCGGGAGGGAGGAATGAGCAGTTCTTC,CASTPLGAGGRNEQFF
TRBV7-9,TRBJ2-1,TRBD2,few,TGTGCCAGCAGCTTGACTAGCGGTCCCTACAATGAGCAGTTCTTC,CASSLTSGPYNEQFF
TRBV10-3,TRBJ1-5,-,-,TGTGCCATCAGTGAGTCGGAGGGCCAGCCCCAGCATTTT,CAISESEGQPQHF
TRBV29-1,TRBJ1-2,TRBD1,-,TGCAGCGCCGGAACCGGGACAGGGGGTAACTATGGCTACACCTTC,CSAGTGTGGNYGYTF
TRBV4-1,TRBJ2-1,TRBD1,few,TGCGCCAGCAGCCTTGGTGGCCCCGGGACAGGGGCCAATGAGCAGTTCTTC,CASSLGGPGTGANEQFF
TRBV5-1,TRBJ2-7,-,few,TGCGCCAGCAGCTTAGTACAGGGTAGGGACGAGCAGTACTTC,CASSLVQGRDEQYF
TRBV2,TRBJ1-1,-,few,TGTGCCAGCAAACTGGTGAACACTGAAGCTTTCTTT,CASKLVNTEAFF
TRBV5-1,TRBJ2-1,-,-,TGCGCCAGCAGCTTGCCGGGAGCCCCCTACAATGAGCAGTTCTTC,CASSLPGAPYNEQFF
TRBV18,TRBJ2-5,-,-,TGTGCCAGCTCACCACCGTCCGCGGAGACCCAGTACTTC,CASSPPSAETQYF
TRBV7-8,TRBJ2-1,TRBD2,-,TGTGCCAGCAGCTCCGGACTAGCCGTGGACCTTAGCTCCTACAATGAGCAGTTCTTC,CASSSGLAVDLSSYNEQFF
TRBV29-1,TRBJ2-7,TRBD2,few,TGCAGCGTGGGGACTAGCGGGGGGACCTACGAGCAGTACTTC,CSVGTSGGTYEQYF
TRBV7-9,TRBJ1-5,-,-,TGTGCCAGCAGCGCGGCAGGGGAAACCAGTAGTCATTTT,CASSAAGETSSHF
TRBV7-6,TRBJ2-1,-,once,TGTGCCAGCAGCTTAATAACGGGGAGTGAGCAGTTCTTC,CASSLITGSEQFF
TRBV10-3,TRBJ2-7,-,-,TGTGCCATCAGAGCAGGGGCCGAGCAGTACTTC,CAIRAGAEQYF
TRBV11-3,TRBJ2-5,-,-,TGTGCCAGCAGCTTACTCGGGGAGACCCAGTACTTC,CASSLLGETQYF
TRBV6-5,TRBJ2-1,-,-,TGTGCCAGCAGACATTATGGGGGGAGGAGCAATGAGCAGTTCTTC,CASRHYGGRSNEQFF
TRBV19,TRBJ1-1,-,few,TGTGCCAGTAGTTCCTCTTACTTAACGGGAAACACTGAAGCTTTCTTT,CASSSSYLTGNTEAFF
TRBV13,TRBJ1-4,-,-,TGTGCCAGCAGCCCGGAGACCAGTGAAAAACTGTTTTTT,CASSPETSEKLFF
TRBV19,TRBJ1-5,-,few,TGTGCCAGTAACCGGGGGGACATAGGACAGCCCCAGCATTTT,CASNRGDIGQPQHF
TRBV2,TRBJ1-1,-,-,TGTGCCACAAAGGGACAAGGGAACACTGAAGCTTTCTTT,CATKGQGNTEAFF
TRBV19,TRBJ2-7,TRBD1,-,TGTGCCAGTAGGTCCGGGACAGGGTTCCACGAGCAGTACTTT,CASRSGTGFHEQYF
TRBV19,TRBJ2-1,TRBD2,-,TGTGCCAGTAGTACACGGACTAGCGGGAACTACAATGAGCAGTTCTTC,CASSTRTSGNYNEQFF
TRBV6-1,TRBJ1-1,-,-,TGTGCCAGCAGGAGGGAGGGGTTGGGCACTGAAGCTTTCTTT,CASRREGLGTEAFF
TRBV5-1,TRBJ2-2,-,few,TGCGCCAGCAGCTTCGGCCGGGATTCCACCGGGGAGCTGTTTTTT,CASSFGRDSTGELFF
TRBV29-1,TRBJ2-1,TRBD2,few,TGCAGCGTGGGACTAGCGGGAGGGGGAGAGCAGTTCTTC,CSVGLAGGGEQFF
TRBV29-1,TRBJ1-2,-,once,TGCAGCGTTGAAGATCGAGAGGGTTACAGATCGGGCTACACCTTC,CSVEDREGYRSGYTF
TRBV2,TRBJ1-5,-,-,TGTGCCAGCAGTTCGGGATTAAATCAGCCGCAGCATTTT,CASSSGLNQPQHF
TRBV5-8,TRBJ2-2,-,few,TGTGCCAGCAGCATTAAGGTGGACAGCCAGAACACCGGGGAGCTGTTTTTT,CASSIKVDSQNTGELFF
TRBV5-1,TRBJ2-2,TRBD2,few,TGCGCCAGCAGCTTGGGTGCCAGCGGGAGTGGCACCGGGGAGCTGTTTTTT,CASSLGASGSGTGELFF
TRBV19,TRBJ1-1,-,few,TGTGCCAGTACGACACTTTTGTCGTCAGAAGCTTTCTTT,CASTTLLSSEAFF
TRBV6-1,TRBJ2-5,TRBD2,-,TGTGCCAGCACCCGAGCGGGAGGGCTCCAAGAGACCCAGTACTTC,CASTRAGGLQETQYF
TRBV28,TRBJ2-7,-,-,TGTGCCAGCAGTTTAACATCCATCGAGCAGTACTTC,CASSLTSIEQYF
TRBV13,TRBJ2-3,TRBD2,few,TGTGCCAGCAGCTCCCGACTAGCGTTGATCACAGATACGCAGTATTTT,CASSSRLALITDTQYF
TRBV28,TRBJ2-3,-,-,TGTGCCAGCCTGACCAGGGCTGATACGCAGTATTTT,CASLTRADTQYF
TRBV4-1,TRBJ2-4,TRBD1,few,TGCGCCAGCAGCCAACCCCGACAGGGAACCAAAAACATTCAGTACTTC,CASSQPRQGTKNIQYF
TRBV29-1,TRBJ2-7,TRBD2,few,TGCAGCGTTGTAGCGGGAACCACCTACGAGCAGTACTTC,CSVVAGTTYEQYF
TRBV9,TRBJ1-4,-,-,TGTGCCAGCAGCGTGCAGGCTAATGAAAAACTGTTTTTT,CASSVQANEKLFF
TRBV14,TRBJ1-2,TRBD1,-,TGTGCCAGCAGACATGGGACAGTCTATGGCTACATCTTC,CASRHGTVYGYIF
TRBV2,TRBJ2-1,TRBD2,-,TGTGCCAGCAGGCAACGGACTAGCGGTACCTACAATGAGCAGTTCTTC,CASRQRTSGTYNEQFF
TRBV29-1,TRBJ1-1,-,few,TGCAGCGTTGAAGATGGCGGGGCCACTGAAGCTTTCTTT,CSVEDGGATEAFF
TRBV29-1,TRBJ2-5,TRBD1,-,TGCAGCGTTGCGGACAGGTTGGATGCGGAGGCCCAGTACTTC,CSVADRLDAEAQYF
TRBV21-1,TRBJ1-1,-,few,TGTGCCAGCAGCAAAGGACAGGGATCGAACACTGAAGCTTTCTTT,CASSKGQGSNTEAFF
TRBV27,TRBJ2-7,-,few,TGTGCCAGCAGTTTTCTTGGGCGTATGAGCCACGAGCAGTACTTC,CASSFLGRMSHEQYF